This TCR beta chain emerged from a study of cytomegalovirus exposure and HLA in healthy donors. Study-level findings and limits: A list of approximately 160 TCR beta chains associated with cytomegalovirus was given. Most TCR sequences were seen very rarely across donors, but some public TCRs occurred in many.

Concerning this clone itself: Its specificity is unknown.

The table came from immunoSEQ multiplex PCR; TCRdb's copy has only in-frame clones and leaves some out. The sample yields about 150,000 clones, roughly 86% seen once. Germline CDR1 is MNHEY and CDR2 is SMNVEV (reference sequence). J gave up 11 bases and V 11 bases, and 12 bases lay outside the gene matches. CDR3 length equals 13 residues. The sequenced sample consisted of PBMCs. The V gene is TRBV27, the J gene TRBJ1-4; 9 nucleotides align to TRBD1. The TCR sequence derives from a human donor in good health. This CDR3 reads CAFQRDRVRKLFF. In DNA form, the CDR3 reads TGTGCCTTCCAGCGGGACAGGGTGAGGAAACTGTTTTTT.